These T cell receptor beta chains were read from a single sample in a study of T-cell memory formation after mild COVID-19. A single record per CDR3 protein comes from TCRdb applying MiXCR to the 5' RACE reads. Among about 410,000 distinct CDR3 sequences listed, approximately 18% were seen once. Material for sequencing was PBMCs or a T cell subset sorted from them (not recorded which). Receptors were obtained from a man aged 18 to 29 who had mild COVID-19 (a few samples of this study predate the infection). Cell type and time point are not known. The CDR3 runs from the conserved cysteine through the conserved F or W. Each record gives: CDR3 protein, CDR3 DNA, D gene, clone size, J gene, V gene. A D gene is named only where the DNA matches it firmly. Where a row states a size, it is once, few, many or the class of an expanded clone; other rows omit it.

CDR3 protein: CASSLTSTGADTQYF; CDR3 DNA: TGTGCCAGCAGTTTAACTAGCACCGGCGCAGATACGCAGTATTTT; D gene: -; clone size: -; J gene: TRBJ2-3; V gene: TRBV12-3/TRBV12-4
CDR3 protein: CSANRGLYKNTEAFF; CDR3 DNA: TGCAGTGCTAACAGGGGGCTTTATAAGAACACTGAAGCTTTCTTT; D gene: TRBD1; clone size: -; J gene: TRBJ1-1; V gene: TRBV20-1
CDR3 protein: CASSYSPLGDTEAFF; CDR3 DNA: TGTGCCAGCAGTTACTCTCCTTTGGGGGACACTGAAGCTTTCTTT; D gene: -; clone size: -; J gene: TRBJ1-1; V gene: TRBV6-5
CDR3 protein: CAWIPEPGNTIYF; CDR3 DNA: TGTGCCTGGATCCCAGAACCTGGAAACACCATATATTTT; D gene: -; clone size: -; J gene: TRBJ1-3; V gene: TRBV30
CDR3 protein: CASYPGTNTEAFF; CDR3 DNA: TGTGCCAGCTACCCCGGGACGAACACTGAAGCTTTCTTT; D gene: -; clone size: few; J gene: TRBJ1-1; V gene: TRBV6-6
CDR3 protein: CASSLGVRSYGGYTF; CDR3 DNA: TGTGCCAGCAGTTTAGGTGTCAGGAGTTACGGTGGCTACACCTTC; D gene: -; clone size: few; J gene: TRBJ1-2; V gene: TRBV12-3/TRBV12-4
CDR3 protein: CASSYSMGTGRALQETQYF; CDR3 DNA: TGTGCCAGCAGTTACTCGATGGGGACTGGCAGGGCGCTCCAAGAGACCCAGTACTTC; D gene: -; clone size: -; J gene: TRBJ2-5; V gene: TRBV6-2/TRBV6-3
CDR3 protein: CASSLGVYYGYTF; CDR3 DNA: TGTGCCAGCAGTTTAGGGGTTTACTATGGCTACACCTTC; D gene: -; clone size: few; J gene: TRBJ1-2; V gene: TRBV12-3/TRBV12-4
CDR3 protein: CSAAGAFNSPLHF; CDR3 DNA: TGCAGTGCCGCAGGGGCCTTTAATTCACCCCTCCACTTT; D gene: -; clone size: -; J gene: TRBJ1-6; V gene: TRBV20-1
CDR3 protein: CASSRRSVGGEQYF; CDR3 DNA: TGTGCCAGCAGCCGTCGATCTGTGGGGGGCGAGCAGTACTTC; D gene: -; clone size: -; J gene: TRBJ2-7; V gene: TRBV3-1
CDR3 protein: CASSLVLGQDTQYF; CDR3 DNA: TGTGCCAGCAGTTTAGTTCTGGGGCAAGATACGCAGTATTTT; D gene: -; clone size: -; J gene: TRBJ2-3; V gene: TRBV12-3/TRBV12-4
CDR3 protein: CASSPGQGAAYNEQFF; CDR3 DNA: TGCGCCAGCAGCCCGGGACAGGGGGCGGCCTACAATGAGCAGTTCTTC; D gene: TRBD1; clone size: -; J gene: TRBJ2-1; V gene: TRBV4-3
CDR3 protein: CASSQGYSGYTF; CDR3 DNA: TGCGCCAGCAGCCAAGGGTACTCCGGCTACACCTTC; D gene: -; clone size: few; J gene: TRBJ1-2; V gene: TRBV4-1
CDR3 protein: CSARDPGGGGGGEQFF; CDR3 DNA: TGCAGTGCTAGAGATCCGGGCGGGGGCGGCGGTGGCGAGCAGTTCTTC; D gene: -; clone size: few; J gene: TRBJ2-1; V gene: TRBV20-1
CDR3 protein: CASSYDLAGAPNEQFF; CDR3 DNA: TGTGCCAGCAGTTACGACCTGGCGGGGGCTCCAAATGAGCAGTTCTTC; D gene: -; clone size: -; J gene: TRBJ2-1; V gene: TRBV6-2/TRBV6-3
CDR3 protein: CASGSYSTSETQYF; CDR3 DNA: TGTGCCAGCGGCTCCTACAGTACCTCGGAGACCCAGTACTTC; D gene: -; clone size: few; J gene: TRBJ2-5; V gene: TRBV25-1
CDR3 protein: CASRSTDTQYF; CDR3 DNA: TGTGCCAGCAGGTCCACAGATACGCAGTATTTT; D gene: -; clone size: many; J gene: TRBJ2-3; V gene: TRBV11-1
CDR3 protein: CASSPGPTEAFF; CDR3 DNA: TGTGCCAGCAGCCCAGGGCCCACTGAAGCTTTCTTT; D gene: -; clone size: few; J gene: TRBJ1-1; V gene: TRBV5-5
CDR3 protein: CASSLHGYTGELFF; CDR3 DNA: TGCGCCAGCAGCTTGCACGGATACACCGGGGAGCTGTTTTTT; D gene: -; clone size: few; J gene: TRBJ2-2; V gene: TRBV5-1
CDR3 protein: CASSEGGQGTDTQYF; CDR3 DNA: TGTGCCAGCAGTGAAGGTGGACAGGGCACAGATACGCAGTATTTT; D gene: TRBD1; clone size: -; J gene: TRBJ2-3; V gene: TRBV6-4
CDR3 protein: CASSSHRDYYGYTF; CDR3 DNA: TGTGCCAGCAGTTCACACAGGGATTACTATGGCTACACCTTC; D gene: -; clone size: -; J gene: TRBJ1-2; V gene: TRBV6-5
CDR3 protein: CASSPQESSYEQYF; CDR3 DNA: TGTGCCAGCTCACCACAGGAAAGCTCCTACGAGCAGTACTTC; D gene: -; clone size: -; J gene: TRBJ2-7; V gene: TRBV18
CDR3 protein: CASSQRASLATNEKLFF; CDR3 DNA: TGTGCCAGCAGCCAACGGGCCAGCTTAGCAACTAATGAAAAACTGTTTTTT; D gene: -; clone size: -; J gene: TRBJ1-4; V gene: TRBV6-1
CDR3 protein: CASRPGGAEDTQYF; CDR3 DNA: TGTGCCAGCAGGCCCGGGGGGGCCGAGGATACGCAGTATTTT; D gene: TRBD2; clone size: -; J gene: TRBJ2-3; V gene: TRBV6-4
CDR3 protein: CASTYRTNYNEQFF; CDR3 DNA: TGTGCCAGCACCTACAGGACTAATTACAATGAGCAGTTCTTC; D gene: -; clone size: few; J gene: TRBJ2-1; V gene: TRBV6-6
CDR3 protein: CASSYVGQETQYF; CDR3 DNA: TGTGCCAGCAGTTACGTGGGGCAAGAGACCCAGTACTTC; D gene: -; clone size: -; J gene: TRBJ2-5; V gene: TRBV6-2/TRBV6-3
CDR3 protein: CASSRTGEHQPQHF; CDR3 DNA: TGTGCCAGCAGCCGGACAGGGGAGCATCAGCCCCAGCATTTT; D gene: TRBD1; clone size: -; J gene: TRBJ1-5; V gene: TRBV5-5
CDR3 protein: CASSESTRAPKDIQYF; CDR3 DNA: TGTGCCAGCAGTGAATCCACAAGAGCGCCTAAGGACATTCAGTACTTC; D gene: -; clone size: -; J gene: TRBJ2-4; V gene: TRBV25-1
CDR3 protein: CASSQGDRVADTQYF; CDR3 DNA: TGCGCCAGCAGCCAAGGGGACAGGGTTGCAGATACGCAGTATTTT; D gene: TRBD1; clone size: few; J gene: TRBJ2-3; V gene: TRBV4-3
CDR3 protein: CSVDKGIDYGYTF; CDR3 DNA: TGCAGCGTAGATAAGGGGATCGACTATGGCTACACCTTC; D gene: -; clone size: few; J gene: TRBJ1-2; V gene: TRBV29-1
CDR3 protein: CASSYSTRRSNNIQYF; CDR3 DNA: TGTGCCAGCAGTTACTCGACCAGGCGGAGTAATAACATTCAGTACTTC; D gene: -; clone size: -; J gene: TRBJ2-4; V gene: TRBV6-2/TRBV6-3
CDR3 protein: CASSQRRLAAETQYF; CDR3 DNA: TGTGCCAGCAGCCAAAGAAGATTGGCAGCAGAGACCCAGTACTTC; D gene: -; clone size: -; J gene: TRBJ2-5; V gene: TRBV6-5
CDR3 protein: CASSYSSALWGYTF; CDR3 DNA: TGTGCCAGCAGTTACTCGTCGGCTCTCTGGGGCTACACCTTC; D gene: -; clone size: -; J gene: TRBJ1-2; V gene: TRBV6-5
CDR3 protein: CASSFSVSYNEQFF; CDR3 DNA: TGTGCCAGCAGCTTCTCGGTGTCCTACAATGAGCAGTTCTTC; D gene: -; clone size: few; J gene: TRBJ2-1; V gene: TRBV7-2
CDR3 protein: CASSPAVVEQETQYF; CDR3 DNA: TGTGCCAGCAGCCCGGCCGTGGTGGAGCAAGAGACCCAGTACTTC; D gene: -; clone size: -; J gene: TRBJ2-5; V gene: TRBV6-5